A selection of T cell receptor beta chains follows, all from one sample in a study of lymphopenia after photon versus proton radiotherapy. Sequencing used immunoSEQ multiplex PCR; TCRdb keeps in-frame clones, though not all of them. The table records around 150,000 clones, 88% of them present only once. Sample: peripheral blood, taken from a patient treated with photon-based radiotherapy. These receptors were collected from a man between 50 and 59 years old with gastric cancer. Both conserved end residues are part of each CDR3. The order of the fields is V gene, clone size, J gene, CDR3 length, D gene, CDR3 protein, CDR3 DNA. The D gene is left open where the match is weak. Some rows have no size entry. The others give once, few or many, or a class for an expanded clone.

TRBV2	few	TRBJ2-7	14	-	CASSEIDGPYEQYF	TGTGCCAGCAGTGAAATTGACGGTCCCTACGAGCAGTACTTC
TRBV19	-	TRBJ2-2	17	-	CASSLRRGLGPTGELFF	TGTGCCAGTAGTCTCAGGAGGGGACTGGGGCCCACCGGGGAGCTGTTTTTT
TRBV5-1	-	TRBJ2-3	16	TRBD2	CASSLEGAGGGDTQYF	TGCGCCAGCAGCTTGGAAGGAGCGGGAGGAGGAGATACGCAGTATTTT
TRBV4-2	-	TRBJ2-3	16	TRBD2	CASSQEGLAGADTQYF	TGTGCCAGCAGCCAAGAGGGACTAGCGGGAGCAGATACGCAGTATTTT
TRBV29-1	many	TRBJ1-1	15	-	CSAPGQGVMNTEAFF	TGCAGTGCCCCGGGGCAGGGAGTTATGAACACTGAAGCTTTCTTT
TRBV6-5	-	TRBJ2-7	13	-	CASNPDGSGEQYF	TGTGCCAGCAACCCGGACGGTTCAGGGGAGCAGTACTTC
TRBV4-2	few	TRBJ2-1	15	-	CASSRDSFSYNEQFF	TGTGCCAGCAGCCGGGACTCCTTCTCCTACAATGAGCAGTTCTTC
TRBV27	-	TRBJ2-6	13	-	CASSLSGANVLTF	TGTGCCAGCAGTTTGTCTGGGGCCAACGTCCTGACTTTC
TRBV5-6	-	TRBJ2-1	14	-	CASSLDRWYNEQFF	TGTGCCAGCAGCTTGGATCGGTGGTACAATGAGCAGTTCTTC
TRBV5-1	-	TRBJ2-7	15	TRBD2	CASSVGLADSYEQYF	TGCGCCAGCAGCGTCGGACTAGCGGATAGCTACGAGCAGTACTTC
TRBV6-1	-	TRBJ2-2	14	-	CVSRRTVVGGELFF	TGTGTCAGCAGACGGACTGTTGTTGGCGGGGAGCTGTTTTTT
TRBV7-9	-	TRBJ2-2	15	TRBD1	CASSHRDRVTGELFF	TGTGCCAGCAGCCACCGGGACAGGGTCACCGGGGAGCTGTTTTTT
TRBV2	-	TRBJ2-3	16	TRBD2	CASSEEVAGVRDTQYF	TGTGCCAGCAGTGAGGAGGTAGCGGGAGTCCGAGATACGCAGTATTTT
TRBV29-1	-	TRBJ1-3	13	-	CSVSGKAGNTIYF	TGCAGCGTATCAGGGAAAGCTGGAAACACCATATATTTT
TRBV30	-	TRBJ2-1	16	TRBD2	CAWSLTTSRRRSEQFF	TGTGCCTGGAGCCTTACGACTAGCCGGAGACGGAGTGAGCAGTTCTTC
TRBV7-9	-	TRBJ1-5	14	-	CASSSTDSNQPQHF	TGTGCCAGCAGCTCCACGGATAGCAATCAGCCCCAGCATTTT
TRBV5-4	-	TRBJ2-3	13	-	CASRRDSTDTQYF	TGTGCCAGCAGGCGGGACAGTACAGATACGCAGTATTTT
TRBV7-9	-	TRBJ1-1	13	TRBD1	CASSSTGEAEAFF	TGTGCCAGCAGCTCGACAGGGGAGGCTGAAGCTTTCTTT
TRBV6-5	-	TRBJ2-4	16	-	CASSYKGGLYKNIQYF	TGTGCCAGCAGTTACAAGGGGGGGCTCTACAAAAACATTCAGTACTTC
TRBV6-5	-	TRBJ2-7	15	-	CASSEDNTFSYEQYF	TGTGCCAGCAGCGAGGACAACACTTTCTCCTACGAGCAGTACTTC
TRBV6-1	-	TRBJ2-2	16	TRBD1	CASSGRDRISTGELFF	TGTGCCAGCAGTGGACGGGACAGGATATCCACCGGGGAGCTGTTTTTT
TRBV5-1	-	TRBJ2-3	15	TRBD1	CASSPTGPSTDTQYF	TGCGCCAGCAGCCCGACAGGGCCTAGCACAGATACGCAGTATTTT
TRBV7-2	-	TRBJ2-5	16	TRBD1	CASSLFGAGTAETQYF	TGTGCCAGCAGCTTATTCGGGGCAGGGACAGCAGAGACCCAGTACTTC
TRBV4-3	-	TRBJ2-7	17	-	CASSQDRGAGATYEQYF	TGCGCCAGCAGCCAAGATCGGGGGGCAGGGGCAACCTACGAGCAGTACTTC
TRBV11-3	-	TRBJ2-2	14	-	CASSELGLAGELFF	TGTGCCAGCAGCGAGCTAGGTTTAGCCGGGGAGCTGTTTTTT
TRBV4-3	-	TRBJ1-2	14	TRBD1	CASSQETGYYGYTF	TGCGCCAGCAGCCAAGAGACAGGGTACTATGGCTACACCTTC
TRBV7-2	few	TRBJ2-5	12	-	CASSKDLETQYF	TGTGCCAGCAGCAAAGACCTGGAGACCCAGTACTTC
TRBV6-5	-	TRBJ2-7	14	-	CASSLDRPSYEQYF	TGTGCCAGCAGTTTGGATCGGCCCTCCTACGAGCAGTACTTC
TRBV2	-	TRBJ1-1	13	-	CASSGDGSRGAFF	TGTGCCAGCAGTGGAGACGGATCCAGGGGAGCTTTCTTT
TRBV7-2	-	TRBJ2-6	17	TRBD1	CASSPDRVVGGANVLTF	TGTGCCAGCAGCCCGGACAGGGTTGTAGGTGGGGCCAACGTCCTGACTTTC
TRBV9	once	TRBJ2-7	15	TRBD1	CASSVATGTAYEQYF	TGTGCCAGCAGCGTAGCTACCGGGACAGCCTACGAGCAGTACTTC
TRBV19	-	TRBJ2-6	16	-	CASSNTGRSGANVLTF	TGTGCCAGTAGTAATACAGGGCGATCTGGGGCCAACGTCCTGACTTTC
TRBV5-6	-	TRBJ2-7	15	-	CASSFRGGDSYEQYF	TGTGCCAGCAGCTTCCGAGGAGGGGATTCCTACGAGCAGTACTTC
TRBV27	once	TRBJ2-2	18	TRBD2	CATTYGSSGSVPAGELFF	TGTGCCACCACTTATGGGTCTAGCGGGAGTGTGCCGGCCGGGGAGCTGTTTTTT
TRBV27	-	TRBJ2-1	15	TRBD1	CASSHRRTGGFEQFF	TGTGCCAGCAGCCACCGACGGACAGGGGGCTTTGAGCAGTTCTTC
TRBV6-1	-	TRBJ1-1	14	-	CASTRGQLETEAFF	TGTGCCAGCACTCGAGGACAGCTCGAGACTGAAGCTTTCTTT